The rows below give T cell receptor beta chains drawn from one sample of a study of vaccination and CD4 T cells after COVID-19. The antigens of these receptors remain unknown. TCRdb itself ran the PCR reads through MiXCR, one entry per CDR3 protein. The profile shows about 11,000 distinct CDR3 sequences, approximately 46% of them singletons. Sequencing was performed on CD4+ T cells from blood, cultured in vitro. Every receptor here comes from a human donor who had recovered from COVID-19. The CDR3 runs from the conserved cysteine through the conserved F or W.

v_call	j_call	cdr3_aa
TRBV2	TRBJ1-2	CASRMGTGFSYGYTF
TRBV5-4	TRBJ1-2	CASRQTTGAYGYTF
TRBV30	TRBJ1-6	CAWSGGKNSPLHF
TRBV15	TRBJ2-5	CATRRGSGQETQYF
TRBV7-2	TRBJ2-1	CASSSGTGLFVQFF
TRBV6-1	TRBJ1-2	CASSEASGVRYGYTF
TRBV6-1	TRBJ2-7	CASSEAPTAGEQYF
TRBV19	TRBJ1-5	CASGGWGGGNQPQHF
TRBV20-1	TRBJ2-3	CSAREGTGPLTDTQYF
TRBV7-8	TRBJ2-1	CASSLLTGATRTSGNEQFF
TRBV28	TRBJ2-5	CASFPRSAFQETQYF
TRBV7-7	TRBJ1-1	CASSASMNTEAFF
TRBV14	TRBJ2-7	CASSSTGTHFYEQYF
TRBV30	TRBJ2-7	CAWGSEAGQATLKQYF
TRBV24-1	TRBJ1-5	CATTYRAKYSNQPQHF
TRBV7-9	TRBJ2-5	CASSTPGQGFGVGETQYF
TRBV5-4	TRBJ1-1	CASSRTNTEAFF
TRBV6-1	TRBJ1-5	CASGVAQHF
TRBV6-1	TRBJ2-1	CASRRGGTGAYEQFF
TRBV20-1	TRBJ1-1	CSQRGPSQAFF
TRBV5-4	TRBJ2-5	CASSLGAQETQYF
TRBV5-1	TRBJ1-1	CASSGTGVGTEAFF
TRBV7-9	TRBJ1-4	CASSLVGTGRDEKLFF
TRBV6-2/TRBV6-3	TRBJ1-1	CASSYSSQGEAFF
TRBV6-2/TRBV6-3	TRBJ2-7	CASGDSPSYEQYF
TRBV19	TRBJ2-7	CASSPGLAVSYEQYF
TRBV24-1	TRBJ1-5	CATSLAESNQPQHF
TRBV19	TRBJ1-6	CASSTDRVRSPLHF
TRBV2	TRBJ2-6	CASSESSGANVLTF
TRBV12-3/TRBV12-4	TRBJ1-1	CASTSRGRNTEAFF
TRBV29-1	TRBJ1-2	CSGKAGGRYGYTF
TRBV6-1	TRBJ2-5	CASSELSRGPQETQYF
TRBV27	TRBJ2-1	CASSLEGLAGGEQFF
TRBV20-1	TRBJ1-2	CSAGGTGVLPIF
TRBV20-1	TRBJ2-7	CSARNLERSISSYEQYF
TRBV5-6	TRBJ2-7	CASSLITSGRQSSYEQYF
TRBV7-6	TRBJ1-5	CASSPGLGNQPQHF
TRBV5-1	TRBJ1-2	CASSLAPGTNYGYTF
TRBV27	TRBJ2-3	CASSQRSGLDTQYF
TRBV27	TRBJ2-2	CASSGQRNTGELFF
TRBV6-1	TRBJ2-5	CASSENRGMETQYF
TRBV20-1	TRBJ2-1	CSATPPPSKSSYNEQFF
TRBV5-4	TRBJ1-1	CASSLPTGMNTEAFF